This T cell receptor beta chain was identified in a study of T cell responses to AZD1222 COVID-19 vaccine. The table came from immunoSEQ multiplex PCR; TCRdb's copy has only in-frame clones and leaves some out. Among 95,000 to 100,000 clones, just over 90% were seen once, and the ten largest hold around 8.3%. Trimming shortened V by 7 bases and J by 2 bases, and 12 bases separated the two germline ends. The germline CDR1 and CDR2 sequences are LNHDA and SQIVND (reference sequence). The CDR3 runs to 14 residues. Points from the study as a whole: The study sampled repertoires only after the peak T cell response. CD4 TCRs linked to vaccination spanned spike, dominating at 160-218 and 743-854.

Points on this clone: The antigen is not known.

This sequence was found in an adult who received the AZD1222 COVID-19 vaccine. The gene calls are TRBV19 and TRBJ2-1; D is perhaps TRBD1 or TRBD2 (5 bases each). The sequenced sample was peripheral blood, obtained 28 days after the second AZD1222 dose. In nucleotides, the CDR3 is TGTGCCAGTAAGCTGGGGGAGCCCTACAATGAGCAGTTCTTC. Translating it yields CASKLGEPYNEQFF.